This TCR beta chain stems from a study of identical twins' blood T cells. This clonotype has a handful of counts. From the 5' RACE reads, TCRdb called clonotypes with MiXCR, one entry per CDR3 protein. The repertoire holds 300,000 to 400,000 distinct CDR3 sequences, with about 28% as singletons. Germline values: CDR1 SGHRS, CDR2 YFSETQ. V was trimmed by 0 bases and J by 6 bases, leaving 10 bases between them. The CDR3 runs to 14 residues. The specimen was PBMCs. This rearrangement joins TRBV5-1 to TRBJ1-5; D is undetermined. The receptor was isolated from a woman between 18 and 55 years old in good health. CDR3 residues: CASSLASGIQPQHF. CDR3 DNA: TGCGCCAGCAGCTTGGCCTCGGGAATTCAGCCCCAGCATTTT.